These 12 T cell receptor beta chains were sequenced from one sample in a study of shared clonotypes between healthy human individuals. CD45RO-negative CD8 cells positively selected for CCR7 made up the naive population, which excluded terminally differentiated effector memory CD45RA+ cells. Libraries were prepared by immunoSEQ multiplex PCR; TCRdb keeps only in-frame clonotypes and omits some of them. This sample has about 2,200,000 clones, with roughly 91% found just once. Sequencing was carried out using naive CD8+ T cells from PBMCs. These receptors all stem from a man aged 18 to 35 in good health. Some clones in this sample may be carry-over from other donors' samples.

The V call is TRBV27, the J call TRBJ2-5; D perhaps matches TRBD2 (6 bases). There are 13 residues in the CDR3. Germline V lookup: CDR1 MNHEY, CDR2 SMNVEV (reference sequence). V was trimmed by 8 bases and J by 4 bases, leaving 14 bases between them. In DNA form, the CDR3 reads TGTGCCAGCGCGGAGGGGAACGCAGAGACCCAGTACTTC. Translating it yields CASAEGNAETQYF.

CDR3 sequence reads: CASSEPPSWEDEQFF. In DNA form, the CDR3 reads TGTGCCAGCAGTGAACCCCCCTCCTGGGAAGATGAGCAGTTCTTC. The chain has TRBV6-1 and TRBJ2-1; D gene ambiguous. Germline values: CDR1 MNHNS, CDR2 SASEGT. The CDR3 consists of 15 residues. V was clipped by 2 bases and J by 8 bases, with 16 bases between them.

This chain links TRBV19 with TRBJ2-5; D unclear. There are 13 residues in the CDR3. Germline CDR1 LNHDA, CDR2 SQIVND (reference sequence). The V end lost 3 bases, the J end lost 7 bases, and 12 bases lay between the germline ends. The CDR3 nucleotides are TGTGCCAGTAGTATGGCATACGAAGGGACCCAGTACTTC. Translated, it gives CASSMAYEGTQYF.

In this sample, this clone turned up a few times. The chain recombines TRBV28 with TRBJ1-1; D remains unclear. Trimming pared 2 bases from V and 3 bases from J, leaving 10 bases between. The length of the CDR3 is 14 residues. Per germline, CDR1 MDHEN and CDR2 SYDVKM. CDR3 residues: CASSLTVTYTEAFF. In nucleotides, the CDR3 is TGTGCCAGCAGTTTAACAGTGACGTACACTGAAGCTTTCTTT.

This chain connects TRBV2 to TRBJ2-5; tentative D call: TRBD2 (5 bases). The CDR3 is 14 residues long. Germline V gene data show CDR1 as SNHLY and CDR2 as FYNNEI. The ends were cut back, 9 bases at V and 2 bases at J, with 16 bases in the middle. The DNA for the CDR3 is TGTGCCAGTCAATCCGGGATAACACAAGAGACCCAGTACTTC. It yields the protein CASQSGITQETQYF.

The chain links TRBV20-1 to TRBJ1-1, with D uncertain. V lost 6 bases and J 8 bases, leaving 13 bases between the germline ends. The CDR3 spans 11 residues. Germline CDR1 is DFQATT and CDR2 is SNEGSKA (reference sequence). The chain's CDR3 is CSAPPIREAFF. For the CDR3, the DNA is TGCAGTGCCCCCCCCATACGCGAAGCTTTCTTT.

The V call is TRBV6-6, the J call TRBJ2-7, with D perhaps matching TRBD2 (7 bases). CDR1 is MNHNY, CDR2 SVGAGI, per germline (reference sequence). CDR3 length equals 15 residues. The V and J ends lost 0 bases and 3 bases respectively, with 12 bases between them. The CDR3 here is CASSYSGGAGYEQYF. The CDR3 DNA sequence: TGTGCCAGCAGTTACTCAGGGGGGGCGGGCTACGAGCAGTACTTC.

This clone came up once. This chain links TRBV7-2 with TRBJ2-5; 9 nucleotides agree with TRBD1. The DNA end is more similar to TRBJ2-7, so the J call may be wrong. The CDR3 consists of 15 residues. CDR1 SGHTA and CDR2 FQGNSA come from the germline V gene. The CDR3 reads CASSLGDRGGYEQYF. The CDR3 region has the DNA TGTGCCAGCAGCTTAGGTGACAGGGGGGGCTACGAGCAGTACTTC.

CDR3 bases: TGTGCCAGCAGCCTGGAGCCCCTCGAGCAGTACTTC. Translating gives CASSLEPLEQYF. The chain employs TRBV5-6 and TRBJ2-7, with no clear D. Trimming pared 4 bases from V and 6 bases from J, leaving 11 bases between. CDR1 SGHDT and CDR2 YYEEEE come from the germline V gene. The CDR3 is 12 residues long.

The rearrangement links TRBV9 to TRBJ1-2, with 9 bases lining up with TRBD1. This CDR3 contains 15 residues. The J segment lost 6 bases and the V segment lost 0 bases, leaving 6 bases of the junction unmatched. Per germline, CDR1 SGDLS and CDR2 YYNGEE. CDR3 in amino acids: CASSVGDRVINGYTF. The CDR3 DNA follows: TGTGCCAGCAGCGTAGGGGACAGGGTGATAAATGGCTACACCTTC. Looking up the rest from reference TRBV9 and TRBJ1-2 gives the full variable domain: DSGVTQTPKHLITATGQRVTLRCSPRSGDLSVYWYQQSLDQGLQFLIQYYNGEERAKGNILERFSAQQFPDLHSELNLSSLELGDSALYFCASSVGDRVINGYTFGSGTRLTVV.

V and J are TRBV9 and TRBJ2-2; unclear D gene. The germline gives CDR1 SGDLS, CDR2 YYNGEE. The CDR3 runs to 15 residues. The germline V and J ends were trimmed by 3 bases and 6 bases, with 15 bases remaining between them. CDR3 amino acids: CASSALSWASGELFF. CDR3 nucleotides: TGTGCCAGCAGCGCCTTAAGCTGGGCCTCCGGGGAGCTGTTTTTT.

Concerning this clone: This CDR3 is also generated by other DNA sequences in the sample. The J gene is TRBJ2-7, the V gene TRBV28; possibly TRBD2 for D (5 bases). The CDR3 has 14 amino acids. V lost 8 bases and J 0 bases, leaving 14 bases between the germline ends. Germline V CDR1 and CDR2: MDHEN, SYDVKM. The CDR3 reads CASAASGSSYEQYF. In DNA, the CDR3 is TGTGCCAGCGCCGCCTCGGGGAGCTCCTACGAGCAGTACTTC.